This T cell receptor (beta chain) is from a study of low-dose radiotherapy and immunotherapy resistance in tumors. Across the study: On an every-two-weeks schedule, patients received intravenous nivolumab 240 mg, along with ipilimumab 1 mg/kg every six weeks.

Time point defined: after trial treatment. Treatment reported: LDRT plus nivolumab, ipilimumab, low-dose cyclophosphamide and aspirin (RACIN trial). Nivolumab, ipilimumab, aspirin, low-dose cyclophosphamide and low-dose radiotherapy were given to donors. Advanced solid tumors lacking tumor-infiltrating lymphocytes characterized eligible patients. The V end lost 4 bases, the J end lost 7 bases, and 11 bases lay between the germline ends. Germline V gene data show CDR1 as WSHSY and CDR2 as SAAADI. The CDR3 extends over 14 amino acids. cDNA synthesis used a TRAV/TRBV-specific primer set for both chains. TCR amplification ran about 20 PCR cycles using constant-region and V-primer adapter primers. Using its own MiXCR run on the reads, TCRdb lists one record per CDR3 protein. The sample lists tens of thousands of distinct CDR3 sequences; about 25% were seen once. There are many counts of this clonotype.

The receptor was derived from a male donor with prostate cancer. The chain has TRBV10-2 and TRBJ1-6; D remains ambiguous. The specimen was PBMCs, collected after low-dose radiotherapy plus immunotherapy. The CDR3: CASSGEGSNSPLHF. CDR3 sequence (DNA): TGCGCCAGCAGTGGGGAAGGTAGCAATTCACCCCTCCACTTT.